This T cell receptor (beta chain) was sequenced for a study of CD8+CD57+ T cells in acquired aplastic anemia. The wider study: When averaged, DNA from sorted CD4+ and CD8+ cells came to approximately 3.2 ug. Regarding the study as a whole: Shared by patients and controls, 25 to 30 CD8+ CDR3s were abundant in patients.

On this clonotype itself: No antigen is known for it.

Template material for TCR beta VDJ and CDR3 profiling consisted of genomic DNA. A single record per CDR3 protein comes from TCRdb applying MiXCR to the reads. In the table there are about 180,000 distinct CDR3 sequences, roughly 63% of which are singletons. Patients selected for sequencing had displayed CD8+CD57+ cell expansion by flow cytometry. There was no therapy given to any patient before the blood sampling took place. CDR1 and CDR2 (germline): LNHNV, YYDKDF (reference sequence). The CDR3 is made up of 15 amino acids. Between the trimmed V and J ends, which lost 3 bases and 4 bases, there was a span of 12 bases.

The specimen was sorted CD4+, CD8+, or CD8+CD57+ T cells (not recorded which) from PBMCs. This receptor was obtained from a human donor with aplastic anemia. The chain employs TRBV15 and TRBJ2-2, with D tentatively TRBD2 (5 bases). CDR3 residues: CATSSGSWGTGELFF. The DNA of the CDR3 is TGTGCCACCAGCAGTGGGAGTTGGGGCACCGGGGAGCTGTTTTTT.